These 9 T cell receptor beta chains originate from one sample sequenced in a study of blood T cell repertoires in COVID-19. Data came from immunoSEQ multiplex PCR; TCRdb stores just in-frame clones and leaves some out. This sample has 350,000 or so clones; approximately 90% occur once, and the top ten carry around 1.6%. Input material: peripheral blood. The receptors were gathered from a woman aged 30 to 39 with COVID-19, enrolled during active disease.

The CDR3 region has the DNA TGTGCCAGCAGGGTCCGGGTCGTCTCTGGAAACACCATATATTTT. It specifies CASRVRVVSGNTIYF. The rearrangement uses TRBV6-5 and TRBJ1-3; D is unresolved. V lost 6 bases and J lost 0, with 12 bases in between. The CDR3 loop spans 15 amino acids. CDR1 is MNHEY and CDR2 is SVGAGI in the germline V gene.

The V gene is TRBV13, the J gene TRBJ1-2; D gene uncertain. V lost 7 bases and J lost 0, with 12 bases in between. Germline values: CDR1 PRHDT, CDR2 FYEKMQ (reference sequence). The CDR3 has 14 residues. The chain's CDR3 is CASKSASTNYGYTF. The CDR3 DNA follows: TGTGCCAGCAAATCCGCTTCTACTAACTATGGCTACACCTTC.

This chain connects TRBV7-8 to TRBJ2-3; 11 bases line up with TRBD2. There are 16 residues in the CDR3. With 5 bases clipped from V and 2 bases from J, the junction kept 6 bases outside the gene matches. The germline V gene has CDR1 SGHVS and CDR2 FQNEAQ. The CDR3 DNA reads as TGTGCCAGCAGCCCGATAGCGGGGGGGCCCACAGATACGCAGTATTTT. It translates to CASSPIAGGPTDTQYF. The full variable domain, completed using reference TRBV7-8 and TRBJ2-3, is GAGVSQSPRYKVAKRGQDVALRCDPISGHVSLFWYQQALGQGPEFLTYFQNEAQLDKSGLPSDRFFAERPEGSVSTLKIQRTQQEDSAVYLCASSPIAGGPTDTQYFGPGTRLTVL.

The gene calls are TRBV9 and TRBJ1-2; D is perhaps TRBD1 (6 bases). Looked up from germline, CDR1 is SGDLS and CDR2 is YYNGEE. This CDR3 is 13 amino acids long. V gave up 0 bases and J gave up 8 bases, with 11 bases separating them. Here the CDR3 reads CASSVAQGTGYTF. The CDR3 DNA reads as TGTGCCAGCAGCGTAGCACAGGGCACCGGCTACACCTTC.

The chain recombines TRBV7-9 with TRBJ1-2; the D is unclear. This CDR3 is built from 17 residues. Germline CDR1 and CDR2: SEHNR and FQNEAQ (reference sequence). Trimming removed 4 bases at V and 8 bases at J, with 26 bases between. This CDR3 reads CASSSHSPSRQGGGYTF. DNA for the CDR3: TGTGCCAGCAGCTCACACTCCCCCTCCAGGCAAGGTGGAGGCTACACCTTC.

The chain uses TRBV4-3 and TRBJ2-2; TRBD2 matches 8 bases. CDR3 length: 16 amino acids. V was pared by 3 bases and J by 1 base, with 4 bases of the junction left unmatched. The germline CDR1 and CDR2 sequences are LGHNA and YSLEER. The DNA of the CDR3 is TGCGCCAGCAGCCAGGCACTAGCGGTGAACACCGGGGAGCTGTTTTTT. Its translation is CASSQALAVNTGELFF.

This chain connects TRBV5-8 to TRBJ1-1, with 8 bases matching TRBD1. The ends lost 3 bases at V and 0 bases at J; junction bases unmatched: 7. CDR3 length: 16 amino acids. Germline assignment: CDR1 SGHTS and CDR2 YDEGEE. In nucleotides, the CDR3 is TGTGCCAGCAGCTGGCAGACAGGGGTCTTGAACACTGAAGCTTTCTTT. This translates into CASSWQTGVLNTEAFF.

The V gene is TRBV2, the J gene TRBJ2-4, with TRBD1 matching over 7 bases. The junction had 8 bases not matched to a gene; V was cut back by 6 bases and J by 9 bases. The CDR3 sequence is 13 residues long. Germline V gene sequence: CDR1 SNHLY, CDR2 FYNNEI. This CDR3 is CASSRDSLSIQYF. CDR3 coding DNA: TGTGCCAGCAGCCGGGACAGTCTTAGCATTCAGTACTTC.

The chain uses TRBV7-8 and TRBJ1-3; D gene unclear. Germline V gene sequence: CDR1 SGHVS, CDR2 FQNEAQ. The CDR3 consists of 14 residues. Deletions cut 5 bases from V and 4 bases from J, with 12 bases between. CDR3 protein: CASSLVPGGNTIYF. CDR3 nucleotides: TGTGCCAGCAGCCTGGTTCCAGGAGGAAACACCATATATTTT. Complete variable domain (other parts from reference TRBV7-8 and TRBJ1-3): GAGVSQSPRYKVAKRGQDVALRCDPISGHVSLFWYQQALGQGPEFLTYFQNEAQLDKSGLPSDRFFAERPEGSVSTLKIQRTQQEDSAVYLCASSLVPGGNTIYFGEGSWLTVV.